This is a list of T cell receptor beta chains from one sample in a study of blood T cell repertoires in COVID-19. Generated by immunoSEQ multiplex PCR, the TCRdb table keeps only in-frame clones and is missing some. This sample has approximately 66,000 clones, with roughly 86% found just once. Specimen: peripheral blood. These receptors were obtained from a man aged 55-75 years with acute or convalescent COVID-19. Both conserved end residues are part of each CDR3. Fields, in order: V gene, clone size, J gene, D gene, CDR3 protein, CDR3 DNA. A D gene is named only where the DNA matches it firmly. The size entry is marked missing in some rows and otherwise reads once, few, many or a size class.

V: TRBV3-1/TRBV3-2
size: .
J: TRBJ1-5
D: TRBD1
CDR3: CASSQECDRGPSNQPQHF
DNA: TGTGCCAGCAGCCAAGAATGTGACAGGGGGCCTAGCAATCAGCCCCAGCATTTT

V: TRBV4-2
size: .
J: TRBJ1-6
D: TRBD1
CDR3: CASSQDRQGSSPLHF
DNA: TGTGCCAGCAGCCAAGACCGACAGGGCTCGTCACCCCTCCACTTT

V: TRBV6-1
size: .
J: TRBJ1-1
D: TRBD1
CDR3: CASSVQGTFLNTEAFF
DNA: TGTGCCAGCAGTGTACAGGGGACTTTCCTGAACACTGAAGCTTTCTTT

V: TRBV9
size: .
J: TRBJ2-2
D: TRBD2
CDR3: CASSVSGGNTGELFF
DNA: TGTGCCAGCAGCGTTAGCGGGGGGAACACCGGGGAGCTGTTTTTT

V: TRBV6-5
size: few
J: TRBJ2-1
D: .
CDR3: CASSPRGTAYNEQFF
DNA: TGTGCCAGCAGCCCCCGGGGGACAGCATACAATGAGCAGTTCTTC

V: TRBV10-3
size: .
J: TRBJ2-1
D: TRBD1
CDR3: CAISPGQGVMGYNEQFF
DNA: TGTGCCATCAGCCCGGGACAGGGGGTTATGGGTTACAATGAGCAGTTCTTC

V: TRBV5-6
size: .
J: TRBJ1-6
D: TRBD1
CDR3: CASSDGTGASPLHF
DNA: TGTGCCAGCAGCGACGGGACAGGGGCATCACCCCTCCACTTT

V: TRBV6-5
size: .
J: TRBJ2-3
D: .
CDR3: CASSSGQSIDTQYF
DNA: TGTGCCAGCAGTTCCGGACAGTCAATAGATACGCAGTATTTT

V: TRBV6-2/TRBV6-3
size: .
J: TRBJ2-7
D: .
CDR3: CASSYSNEQYF
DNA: TGTGCCAGCAGTTACTCCAACGAGCAGTACTTC

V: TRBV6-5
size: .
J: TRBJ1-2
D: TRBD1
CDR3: CASKSPGQGLYGYTF
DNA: TGTGCCAGCAAAAGTCCGGGACAGGGACTCTATGGCTACACCTTC

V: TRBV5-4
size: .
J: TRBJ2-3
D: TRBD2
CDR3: CASSSGGFSGDTQYF
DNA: TGTGCCAGCAGCAGCGGGGGGTTTTCAGGGGATACGCAGTATTTT

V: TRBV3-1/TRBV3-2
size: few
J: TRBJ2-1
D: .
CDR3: CAVGGNEQFF
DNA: TGTGCGGTGGGGGGTAATGAGCAGTTCTTC

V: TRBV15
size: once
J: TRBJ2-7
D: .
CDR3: CATSRPTGYEQYF
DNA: TGTGCCACCAGCAGACCCACCGGCTACGAGCAGTACTTC

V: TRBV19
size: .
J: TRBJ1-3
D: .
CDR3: CASSTRRGFGNTIYF
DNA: TGTGCCAGTAGTACCCGGCGGGGCTTCGGAAACACCATATATTTT

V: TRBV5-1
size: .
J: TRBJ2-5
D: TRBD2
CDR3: CASSPIAGGPGETQYF
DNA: TGCGCCAGCAGCCCTATAGCGGGGGGGCCAGGAGAGACCCAGTACTTC

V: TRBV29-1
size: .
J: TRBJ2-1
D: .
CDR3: CSVVWGGLGNEQFF
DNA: TGCAGCGTTGTCTGGGGGGGCCTTGGCAATGAGCAGTTCTTC

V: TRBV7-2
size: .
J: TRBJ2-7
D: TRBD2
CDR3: CASSLAPSGGTEQYF
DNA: TGTGCCAGCAGCTTAGCGCCCAGCGGGGGAACCGAGCAGTACTTC

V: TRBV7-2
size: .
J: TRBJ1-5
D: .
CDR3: CASSLVRQSNQPQHF
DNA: TGTGCCAGCAGCTTAGTCAGACAGAGCAATCAGCCCCAGCATTTT

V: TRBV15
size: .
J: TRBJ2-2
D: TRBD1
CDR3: CATSRGTANTGELFF
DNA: TGTGCCACCAGCAGGGGGACAGCGAACACCGGGGAGCTGTTTTTT

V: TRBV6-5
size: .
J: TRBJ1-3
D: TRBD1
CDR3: CASSPGQGAGNTIYF
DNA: TGTGCCAGCAGTCCCGGACAGGGCGCTGGAAACACCATATATTTT

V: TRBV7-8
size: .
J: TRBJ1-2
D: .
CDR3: CASSLSQGYGYTF
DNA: TGTGCCAGCAGCTTATCACAGGGTTATGGCTACACCTTC

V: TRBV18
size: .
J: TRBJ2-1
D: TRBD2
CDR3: CASSRGTSGGVSNEQFF
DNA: TGTGCCAGCTCACGCGGGACTAGCGGGGGGGTGAGCAATGAGCAGTTCTTC

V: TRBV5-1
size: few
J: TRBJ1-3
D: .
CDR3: CASSLGRQHSGNTIYF
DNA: TGCGCCAGCAGCTTAGGGCGACAGCACTCTGGAAACACCATATATTTT

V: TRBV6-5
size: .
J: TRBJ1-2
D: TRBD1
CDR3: CASSPRTGRYTF
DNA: TGTGCCAGCAGCCCACGGACAGGTCGCTACACCTTC

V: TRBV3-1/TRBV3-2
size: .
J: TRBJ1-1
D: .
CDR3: CASSQQGQNEAFF
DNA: TGTGCCAGCAGCCAACAGGGGCAGAATGAAGCTTTCTTT

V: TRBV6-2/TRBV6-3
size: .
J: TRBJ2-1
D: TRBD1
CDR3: CASSPQGQGRYNEQFF
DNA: TGTGCCAGCAGTCCCCAAGGACAGGGACGGTACAATGAGCAGTTCTTC

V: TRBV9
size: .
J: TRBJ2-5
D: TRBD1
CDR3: CASSVDRGEQETQYF
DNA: TGTGCCAGCAGCGTAGACAGGGGAGAACAAGAGACCCAGTACTTC

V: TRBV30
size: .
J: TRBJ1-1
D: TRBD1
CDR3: CAWKGTGPTEAFF
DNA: TGTGCCTGGAAAGGGACAGGTCCCACTGAAGCTTTCTTT